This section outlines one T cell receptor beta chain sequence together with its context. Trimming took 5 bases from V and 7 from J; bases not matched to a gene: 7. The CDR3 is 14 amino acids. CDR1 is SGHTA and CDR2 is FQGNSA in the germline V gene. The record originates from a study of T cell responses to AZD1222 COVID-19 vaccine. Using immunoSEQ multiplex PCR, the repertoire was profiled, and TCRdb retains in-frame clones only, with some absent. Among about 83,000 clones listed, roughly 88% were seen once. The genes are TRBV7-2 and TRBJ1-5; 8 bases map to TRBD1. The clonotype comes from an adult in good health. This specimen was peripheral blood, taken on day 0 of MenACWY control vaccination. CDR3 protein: CASSLRTGRQPQHF. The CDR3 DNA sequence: TGTGCCAGCAGCCTCCGGACAGGGAGGCAGCCCCAGCATTTT.